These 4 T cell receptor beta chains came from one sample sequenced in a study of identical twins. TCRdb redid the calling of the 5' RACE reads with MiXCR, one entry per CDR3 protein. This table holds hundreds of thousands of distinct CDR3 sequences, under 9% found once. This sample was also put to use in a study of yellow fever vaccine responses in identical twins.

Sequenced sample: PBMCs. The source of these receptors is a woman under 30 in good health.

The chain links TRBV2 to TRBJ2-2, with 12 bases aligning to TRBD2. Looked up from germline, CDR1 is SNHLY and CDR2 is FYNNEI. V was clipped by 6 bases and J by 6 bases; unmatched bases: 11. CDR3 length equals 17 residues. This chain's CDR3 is CASRAASGRAYPGELFF. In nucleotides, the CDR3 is TGTGCCAGCAGAGCGGCTAGCGGGAGGGCCTACCCCGGGGAGCTGTTTTTT.

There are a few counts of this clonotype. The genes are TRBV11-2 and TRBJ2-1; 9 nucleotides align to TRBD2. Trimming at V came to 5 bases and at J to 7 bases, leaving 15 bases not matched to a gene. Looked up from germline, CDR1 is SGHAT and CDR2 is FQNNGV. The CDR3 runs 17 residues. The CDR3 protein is CASSPWTGAGGWNEQFF. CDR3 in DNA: TGTGCCAGCAGCCCGTGGACTGGAGCGGGAGGTTGGAATGAGCAGTTCTTC.

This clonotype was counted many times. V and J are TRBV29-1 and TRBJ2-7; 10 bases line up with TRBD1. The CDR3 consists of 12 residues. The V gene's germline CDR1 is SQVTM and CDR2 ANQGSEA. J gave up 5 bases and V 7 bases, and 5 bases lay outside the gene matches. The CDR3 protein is CSAKGQGNEQYF. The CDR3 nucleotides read TGCAGCGCCAAGGGACAGGGGAACGAGCAGTACTTC.

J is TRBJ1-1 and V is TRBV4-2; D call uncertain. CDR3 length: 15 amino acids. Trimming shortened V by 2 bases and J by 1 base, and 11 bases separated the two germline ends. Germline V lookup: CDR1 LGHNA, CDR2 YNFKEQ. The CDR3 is CASSQITDGNTEAFF. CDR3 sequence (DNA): TGTGCCAGCAGCCAAATTACAGACGGGAACACTGAAGCTTTCTTT.